This TCR beta chain was recovered during a study of PD-L1 blockade in urothelial cancer. Study background: Atezolizumab at 1,200 mg intravenously every 3 weeks was started by patients in the mid-2010s. Analyses used blood from 3 weeks (second dose) and 6 weeks after treatment start. Blood-derived samples held a median approximately 140,000 T cells.

J was trimmed by 4 bases and V by 4 bases; bases with no gene match: 7. The CDR3 totals 15 residues. Germline loops: CDR1 SGHNT, CDR2 YYREEE (reference sequence). Locally advanced or metastatic urothelial carcinoma affected all patients. Profiling relied on immunoSEQ multiplex PCR, and the TCRdb table lists in-frame clones only, not all of them. The sample carries around 30,000 clones, roughly 80% recorded once. This sample comprised PBMCs, obtained around atezolizumab (anti-PD-L1) treatment. This rearrangement joins TRBV5-4 to TRBJ1-1; 10 nucleotides align to TRBD1. This clonotype was obtained from a man between 50 and 59 years old with urothelial cancer. In DNA form, the CDR3 reads TGTGCCAGCAGCCTGACAGGGGGCGCGGGCACTGAAGCTTTCTTT. This codes for CASSLTGGAGTEAFF. The full variable domain, rest sourced from reference TRBV5-4 and TRBJ1-1, is ETGVTQSPTHLIKTRGQQVTLRCSSQSGHNTVSWYQQALGQGPQFIFQYYREEENGRGNFPPRFSGLQFPNYSSELNVNALELDDSALYLCASSLTGGAGTEAFFGQGTRLTVV.